This TCR beta chain stems from a study of response to subunit inactivated influenza vaccine. Points from the study as a whole: It was the authors' suggestion that each seasonal influenza vaccination recruits few new T cells.

Of note for this clonotype: Antigen: not known.

TCRdb independently ran MiXCR on the RT-PCR reads; one entry per CDR3 protein. The data hold over 450,000 distinct CDR3 sequences, with over 10% observed a single time. The germline gives CDR1 SNHLY, CDR2 FYNNEI. This CDR3 has 13 residues. The V end was cut by 6 bases, the J end by 1 base, with 10 bases between. The material was PBMCs from blood, obtained more than 35 days after vaccination. This TCR derives from a man aged 50-59 years who received an inactivated influenza vaccine. The rearrangement joins TRBV2 to TRBJ2-7; D may be TRBD1 or TRBD2 (5 bases each). The CDR3 DNA reads TGTGCCAGCAGCGGGGACCGTTCCTACGAGCAGTACTTC. It encodes CASSGDRSYEQYF.